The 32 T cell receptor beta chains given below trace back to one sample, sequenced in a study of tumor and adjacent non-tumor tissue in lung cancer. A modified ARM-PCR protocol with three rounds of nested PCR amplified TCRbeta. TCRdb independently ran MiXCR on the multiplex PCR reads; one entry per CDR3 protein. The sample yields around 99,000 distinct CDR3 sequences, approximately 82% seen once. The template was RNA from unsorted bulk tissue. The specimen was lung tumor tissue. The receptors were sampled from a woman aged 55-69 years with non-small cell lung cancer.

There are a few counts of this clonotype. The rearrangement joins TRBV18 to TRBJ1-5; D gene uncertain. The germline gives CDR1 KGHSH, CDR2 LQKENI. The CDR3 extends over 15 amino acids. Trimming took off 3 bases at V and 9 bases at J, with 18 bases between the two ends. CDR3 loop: CASSPLEGTDLPQHF. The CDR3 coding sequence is TGTGCCAGCTCACCCCTAGAGGGAACAGATCTGCCCCAGCATTTT.

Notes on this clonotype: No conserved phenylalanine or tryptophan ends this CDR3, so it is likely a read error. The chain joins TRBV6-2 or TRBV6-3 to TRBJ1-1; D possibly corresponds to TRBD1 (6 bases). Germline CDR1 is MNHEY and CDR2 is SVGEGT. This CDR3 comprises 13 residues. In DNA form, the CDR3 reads TGTGCCAGCAGTTACGTGGGGGACACCGAAGCTTTCTCT. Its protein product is CASSYVGDTEAFS.

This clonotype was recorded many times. CDR3 sequence: CSPRDVDSYEQYF. CDR3 bases: TGCAGTCCCCGGGACGTTGATTCCTACGAGCAGTACTTC. This chain connects TRBV20-1 to TRBJ2-7; D may match TRBD1 or TRBD2 (5 bases each). CDR1 and CDR2 (germline): DFQATT, SNEGSKA (reference sequence). V gave up 8 bases and J gave up 1 base, with 15 bases separating them. The CDR3 is made up of 13 amino acids.

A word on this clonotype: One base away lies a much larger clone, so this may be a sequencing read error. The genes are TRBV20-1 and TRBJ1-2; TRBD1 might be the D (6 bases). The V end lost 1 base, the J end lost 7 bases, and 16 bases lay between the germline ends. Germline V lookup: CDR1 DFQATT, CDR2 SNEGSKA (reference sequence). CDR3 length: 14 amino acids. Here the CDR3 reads CSARGFRGATGYTF. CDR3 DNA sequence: TGCAGTGCTAGAGGTTTTCGGGGGGCGACTGGCTACACCTTC.

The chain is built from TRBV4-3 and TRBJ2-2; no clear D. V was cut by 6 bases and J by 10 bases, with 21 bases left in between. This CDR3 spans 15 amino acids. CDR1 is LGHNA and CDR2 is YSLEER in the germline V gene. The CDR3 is CASSVGPSNTEELFF. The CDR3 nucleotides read TGCGCCAGCAGTGTCGGACCCTCGAACACTGAGGAGCTGTTTTTT.

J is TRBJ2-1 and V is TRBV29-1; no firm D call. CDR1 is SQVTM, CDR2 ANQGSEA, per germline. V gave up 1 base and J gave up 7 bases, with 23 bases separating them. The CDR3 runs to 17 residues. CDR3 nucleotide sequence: TGCAGCGTTGAAGTTAATGGAAGTAGGGAAGGTTATAATGAGCAGTTCTTC. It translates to CSVEVNGSREGYNEQFF.

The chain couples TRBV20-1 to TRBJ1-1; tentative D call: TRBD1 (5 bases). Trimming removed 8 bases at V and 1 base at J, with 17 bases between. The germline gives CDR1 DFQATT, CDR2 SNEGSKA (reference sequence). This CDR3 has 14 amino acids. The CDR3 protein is CSTLGGGGNTEAFF. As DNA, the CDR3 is TGCAGTACTCTAGGAGGCGGGGGGAACACTGAAGCTTTCTTT.

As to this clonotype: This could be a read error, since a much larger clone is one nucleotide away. The CDR3 DNA reads TGCAGTGTTAGAGATAGTCAGGGGAGCTATGGCTACACCTTC. Residues: CSVRDSQGSYGYTF. The V gene is TRBV20-1, the J gene TRBJ1-2; perhaps TRBD1 as D (6 bases). Germline V gene data show CDR1 as DFQATT and CDR2 as SNEGSKA (reference sequence). The CDR3 spans 14 residues.

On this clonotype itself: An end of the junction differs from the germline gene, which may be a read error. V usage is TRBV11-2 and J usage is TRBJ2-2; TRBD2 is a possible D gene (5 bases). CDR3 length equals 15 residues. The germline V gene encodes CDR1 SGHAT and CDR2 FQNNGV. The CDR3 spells CASNLESGNTGELSF. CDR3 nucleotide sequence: TGTGCCAGCAACTTAGAGTCCGGGAACACCGGGGAGCTGTCTTTC. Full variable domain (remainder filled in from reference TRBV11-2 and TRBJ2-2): EAGVAQSPRYKIIEKRQSVAFWCNPISGHATLYWYQQILGQGPKLLIQFQNNGVVDDSQLPKDRFSAERLKGVDSTLKIQPAKLEDSAVYLCASNLESGNTGELSFGEGSRLTVL.

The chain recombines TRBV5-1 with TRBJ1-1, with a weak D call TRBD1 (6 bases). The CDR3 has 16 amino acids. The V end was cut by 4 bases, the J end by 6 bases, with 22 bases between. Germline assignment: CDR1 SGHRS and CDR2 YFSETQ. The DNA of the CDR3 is TGCGCCAGCAGCGATAACTCAGGGGTGGGGTTGGCTGAAGCTTTCTTT. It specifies CASSDNSGVGLAEAFF.

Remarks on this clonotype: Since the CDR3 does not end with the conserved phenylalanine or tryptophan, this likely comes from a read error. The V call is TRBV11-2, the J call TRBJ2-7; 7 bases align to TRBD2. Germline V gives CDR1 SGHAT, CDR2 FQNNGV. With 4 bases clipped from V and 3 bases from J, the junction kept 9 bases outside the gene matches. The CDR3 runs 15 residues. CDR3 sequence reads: CASSYGTGGSYEQYS. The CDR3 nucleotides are TGTGCCAGCAGCTACGGGACTGGCGGGAGCTACGAGCAGTACTCG.

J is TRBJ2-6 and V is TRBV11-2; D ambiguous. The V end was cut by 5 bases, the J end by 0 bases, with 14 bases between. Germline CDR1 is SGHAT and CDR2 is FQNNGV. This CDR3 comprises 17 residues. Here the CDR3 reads CASSPNLKGSGANVLTF. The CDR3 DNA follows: TGTGCCAGCAGCCCGAACTTGAAGGGCTCTGGGGCCAACGTCCTGACTTTC.

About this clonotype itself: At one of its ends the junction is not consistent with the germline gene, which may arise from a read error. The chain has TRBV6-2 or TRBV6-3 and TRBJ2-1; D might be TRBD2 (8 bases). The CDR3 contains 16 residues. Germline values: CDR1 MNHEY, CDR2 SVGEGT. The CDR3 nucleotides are TGCGCCAACAGTCGCCGACAGGGACTAGATTACAATGAACAGTTCTTC. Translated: CANSRRQGLDYNEQFF.

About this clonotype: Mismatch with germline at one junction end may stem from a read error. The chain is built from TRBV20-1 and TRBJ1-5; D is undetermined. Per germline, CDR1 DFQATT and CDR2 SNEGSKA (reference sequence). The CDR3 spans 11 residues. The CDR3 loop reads CSVGRRNQPAF. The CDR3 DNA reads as TGCAGTGTCGGGAGACGCAATCAGCCAGCATTT.

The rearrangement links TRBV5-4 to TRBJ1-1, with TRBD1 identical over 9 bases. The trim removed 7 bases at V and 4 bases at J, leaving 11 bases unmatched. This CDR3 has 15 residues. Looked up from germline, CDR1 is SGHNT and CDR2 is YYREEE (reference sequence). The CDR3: CASLRDRVISTEAFF. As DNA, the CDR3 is TGTGCCAGCCTGAGGGACAGGGTGATCTCCACTGAAGCTTTCTTT. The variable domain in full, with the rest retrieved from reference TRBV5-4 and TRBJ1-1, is ETGVTQSPTHLIKTRGQQVTLRCSSQSGHNTVSWYQQALGQGPQFIFQYYREEENGRGNFPPRFSGLQFPNYSSELNVNALELDDSALYLCASLRDRVISTEAFFGQGTRLTVV.

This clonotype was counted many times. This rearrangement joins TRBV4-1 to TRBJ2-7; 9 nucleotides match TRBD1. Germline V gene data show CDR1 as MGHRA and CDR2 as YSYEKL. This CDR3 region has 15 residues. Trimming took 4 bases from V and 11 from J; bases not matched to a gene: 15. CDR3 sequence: CASSLEGQGAGGKYF. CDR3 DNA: TGCGCCAGCAGCCTAGAGGGACAGGGAGCGGGTGGAAAGTACTTC.

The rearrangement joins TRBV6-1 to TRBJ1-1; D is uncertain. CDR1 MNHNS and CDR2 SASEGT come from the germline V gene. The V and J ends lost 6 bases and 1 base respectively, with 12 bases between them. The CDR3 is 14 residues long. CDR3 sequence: CASSYDGPNTEAFF. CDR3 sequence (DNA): TGTGCCAGCAGCTACGACGGTCCGAACACTGAAGCTTTCTTT.

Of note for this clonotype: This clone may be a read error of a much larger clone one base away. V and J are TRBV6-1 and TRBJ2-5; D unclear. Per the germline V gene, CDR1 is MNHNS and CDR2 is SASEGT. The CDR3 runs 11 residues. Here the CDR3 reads CASTQQETQCF. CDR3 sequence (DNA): TGTGCCAGCACCCAGCAAGAGACCCAGTGCTTC.

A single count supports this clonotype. The CDR3 DNA is TGTGCCAGCAGTCGGGCCAGGGGGCAAGGAGAAAAACTGTTTTTT. This gives the protein CASSRARGQGEKLFF. V usage is TRBV12-3 or TRBV12-4 and J usage is TRBJ1-4, with TRBD1 matching 8 bases. CDR3 length equals 15 residues. V was pared by 5 bases and J by 8 bases, with 10 bases of the junction left unmatched.

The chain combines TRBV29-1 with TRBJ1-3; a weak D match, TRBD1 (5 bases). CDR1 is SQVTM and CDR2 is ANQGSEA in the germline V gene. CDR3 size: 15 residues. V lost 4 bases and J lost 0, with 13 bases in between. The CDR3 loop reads CSVGRVGGSGNTIYF. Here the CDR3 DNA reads TGCAGCGTTGGTCGAGTCGGGGGCTCTGGAAACACCATATATTTT.

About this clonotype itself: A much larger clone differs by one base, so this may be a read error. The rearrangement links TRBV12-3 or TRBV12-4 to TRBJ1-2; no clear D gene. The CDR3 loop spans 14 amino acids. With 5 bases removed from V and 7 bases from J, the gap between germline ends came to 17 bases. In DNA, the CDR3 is TGTGCCAGCAGTCCACGGAAAGGGCGGGGTGGCTACACCTTC. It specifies CASSPRKGRGGYTF.

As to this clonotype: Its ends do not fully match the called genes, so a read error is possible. The CDR3 region is CANSPLGLVSTGELFF. CDR3 in DNA: TGTGCCAACAGTCCCCTAGGACTGGTATCCACCGGGGAACTGTTTTTT. The rearrangement joins TRBV6-1 to TRBJ2-2, with a weak D call TRBD2 (5 bases). The CDR3 covers 16 residues. Per the germline V gene, CDR1 is MNHNS and CDR2 is SASEGT.

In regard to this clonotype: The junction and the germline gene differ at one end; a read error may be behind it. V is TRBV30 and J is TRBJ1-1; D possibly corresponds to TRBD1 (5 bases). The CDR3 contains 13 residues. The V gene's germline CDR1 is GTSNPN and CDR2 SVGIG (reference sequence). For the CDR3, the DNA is TGTGCCTGTAACGATGGGGGGAACACTGAAGATTTCTTT. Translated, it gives CACNDGGNTEDFF.

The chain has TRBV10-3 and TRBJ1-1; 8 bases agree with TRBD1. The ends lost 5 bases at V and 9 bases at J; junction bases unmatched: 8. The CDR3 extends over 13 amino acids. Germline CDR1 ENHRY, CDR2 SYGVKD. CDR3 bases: TGTGCCATCAGTCCGGGACAGGACCGTCAAGCTTTCTTT. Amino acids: CAISPGQDRQAFF.

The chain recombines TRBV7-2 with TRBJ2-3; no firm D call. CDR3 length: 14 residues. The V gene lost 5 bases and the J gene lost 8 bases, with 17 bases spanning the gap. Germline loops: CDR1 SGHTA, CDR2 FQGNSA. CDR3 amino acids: CASSLIHVPVTQYF. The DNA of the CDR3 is TGTGCCAGCAGCCTTATTCACGTCCCAGTTACGCAGTATTTT. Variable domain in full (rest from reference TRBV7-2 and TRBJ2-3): GAGVSQSPSNKVTEKGKDVELRCDPISGHTALYWYRQSLGQGLEFLIYFQGNSAPDKSGLPSDRFSAERTGGSVSTLTIQRTQQEDSAVYLCASSLIHVPVTQYFGPGTRLTVL.

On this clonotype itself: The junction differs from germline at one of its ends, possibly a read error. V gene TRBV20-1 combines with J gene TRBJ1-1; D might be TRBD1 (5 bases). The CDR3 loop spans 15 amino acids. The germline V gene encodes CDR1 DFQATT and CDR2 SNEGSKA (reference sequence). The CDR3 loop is CSAGDFRASSTEAFF. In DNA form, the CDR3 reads TGCAGTGCTGGAGATTTCAGGGCCTCGAGCACTGAAGCTTTCTTT.

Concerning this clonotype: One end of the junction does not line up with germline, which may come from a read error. The CDR3 DNA is TGTGTCAGCAGACCGGGACAGCCCTACGAGCAGTACTTC. This gives the protein CVSRPGQPYEQYF. The chain uses TRBV6-2 or TRBV6-3 and TRBJ2-7, with 7 bases that match TRBD1. This CDR3 spans 13 amino acids. In germline, CDR1 is MNHEY, CDR2 SVGEGT.

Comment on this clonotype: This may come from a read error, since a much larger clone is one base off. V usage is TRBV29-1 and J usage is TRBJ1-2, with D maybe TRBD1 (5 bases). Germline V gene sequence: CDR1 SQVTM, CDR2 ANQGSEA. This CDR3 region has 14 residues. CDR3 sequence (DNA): TGCAGAGCCCCCGAAAAGGGGCAGGGAGGTGGCTACACCTTC. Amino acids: CRAPEKGQGGGYTF.

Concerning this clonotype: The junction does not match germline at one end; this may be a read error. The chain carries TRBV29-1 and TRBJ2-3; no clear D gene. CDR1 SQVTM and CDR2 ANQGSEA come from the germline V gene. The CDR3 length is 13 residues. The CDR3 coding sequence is TGCAGCGTTGATGTGGGAAGTACAGATAGGCAGTATTTT. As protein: CSVDVGSTDRQYF.

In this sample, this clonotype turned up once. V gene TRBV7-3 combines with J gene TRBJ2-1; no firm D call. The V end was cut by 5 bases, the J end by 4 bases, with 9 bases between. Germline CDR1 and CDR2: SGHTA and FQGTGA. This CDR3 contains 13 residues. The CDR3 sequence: CASSPPGYNEQFF. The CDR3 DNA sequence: TGTGCCAGCAGCCCCCCGGGTTACAATGAGCAGTTCTTC.

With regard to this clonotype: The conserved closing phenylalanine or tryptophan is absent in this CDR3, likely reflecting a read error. CDR3 sequence reads: CATSVSYEQYS. DNA of the CDR3: TGTGCCACCTCGGTCTCCTACGAGCAGTACTCC. The chain links TRBV6-5 to TRBJ2-7; no clear D gene. The CDR3 is 11 amino acids. The germline V gene has CDR1 MNHEY and CDR2 SVGAGI. V gave up 10 bases and J gave up 0 bases, with 7 bases separating them.

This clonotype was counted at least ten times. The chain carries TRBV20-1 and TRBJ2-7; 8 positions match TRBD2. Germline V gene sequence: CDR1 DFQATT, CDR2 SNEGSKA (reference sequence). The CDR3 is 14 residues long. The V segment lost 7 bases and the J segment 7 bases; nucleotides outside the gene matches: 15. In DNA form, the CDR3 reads TGCAGTGTCCCGGGGGGGGCTTGGGGGAGTGAGCAGTACTTC. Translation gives CSVPGGAWGSEQYF.